The TCR beta chain described here comes from a study of T cell repertoires in cytomegalovirus infection. The wider study: Both CMV infection and a matching HLA type were indicated by public TCR beta signatures. Whole-study results and caveats: Summed frequency of shared TCR beta families picked out CMV carriers who also had the relevant HLA. HLA-C-restricted CMV clonotypes gave the most frequent clonotype in two of eight donors.

MiXCR, run by TCRdb on the reads, gives a single entry per CDR3 protein. The data contain hundreds of thousands of distinct CDR3 sequences, roughly 6.5% of them singletons. This clonotype has at least ten counts. Its cognate antigen is unknown. Germline V gene data show CDR1 as SGHTA and CDR2 as FQGNSA. This CDR3 is built from 15 residues. V trimming: 4 bases; J trimming: 6 bases; junction bases outside the gene matches: 6. The sequence was collected from a human donor in good health (CMV status not recorded). Some clones in this sample may be carry-over from other donors' samples. Sequenced input: PBMCs. V gene TRBV7-2 combines with J gene TRBJ2-3; 11 bases fit TRBD2. CDR3 DNA sequence: TGTGCCAGCAGCTACCTAGCGGGGGGCGCGGATACGCAGTATTTT. Its protein product is CASSYLAGGADTQYF.